These 7 T cell receptor beta chains were sequenced from one sample in a study of vaccination effects on CD4 cells after COVID-19. The assay was immunoSEQ multiplex PCR, and TCRdb's table has in-frame clones only and misses some. The table lists 45,000 to 55,000 clones, about three quarters of them singletons, with around 6.7% in the top ten. Having been cultured for about ten days, the cells underwent CD4+ T cell isolation. Two-dose BNT162b2 or mRNA-1273 vaccination was given to participants. Their antigens remain unidentified. The sample here was CD4+ T cells from PBMCs cultured without peptide, taken after COVID-19 vaccination. All receptors come from a human donor who received a COVID-19 vaccine.

CDR3 residues: CASSLRLAGIYEQYF. The CDR3 DNA reads as TGTGCCAGCAGCTTACGACTAGCGGGAATCTACGAGCAGTACTTC. The gene calls are TRBV7-2 and TRBJ2-7, with 11 bases identical to TRBD2. The trim removed 2 bases at V and 3 bases at J, leaving 3 bases unmatched. The CDR3 has 15 residues. The V gene's germline CDR1 is SGHTA and CDR2 FQGNSA.

This clone was seen a few times. The chain combines TRBV3-1 (or the pseudogene TRBV3-2) with TRBJ1-4, with D hard to call. The length of the CDR3 is 15 residues. With 1 base removed from V and 8 bases from J, the gap between germline ends came to 14 bases. Germline V lookup: CDR1 LGHDT, CDR2 YNNKEL (reference sequence). The CDR3 bases are TGTGCCAGCAGCCAAGGGTTTGGTGTAAGGGAAAAACTGTTTTTT. It specifies CASSQGFGVREKLFF.

The gene calls are TRBV2 and TRBJ2-7; D ambiguous. The V gene lost 4 bases and the J gene lost 2 bases, with 12 bases spanning the gap. The germline CDR1 and CDR2 sequences are SNHLY and FYNNEI. The length of the CDR3 is 14 residues. The CDR3 DNA reads TGTGCCAGCAGTGGGTTCCAGACACCCTACGAGCAGTACTTC. Residues: CASSGFQTPYEQYF.

V gene TRBV20-1 combines with J gene TRBJ1-5; 10 nucleotides match TRBD1. Germline V gives CDR1 DFQATT, CDR2 SNEGSKA (reference sequence). This CDR3 spans 16 amino acids. J lost 4 bases, V lost 3 bases, and 9 bases had no gene match. The CDR3 nucleotides are TGCAGTGCTAGTACGTCGACAGGGGGCTATAATCAGCCCCAGCATTTT. Translated, it gives CSASTSTGGYNQPQHF.

J is TRBJ2-1 and V is TRBV11-1; 7 positions match TRBD2. V gave up 3 bases and J gave up 6 bases; unmatched junction bases: 8. The CDR3 runs 15 residues. CDR1 is SGHAT and CDR2 is FQDESV in the germline V gene (reference sequence). The CDR3 bases are TGTGCCAGCAGCTTCCGGGGCGGGGGATCCAATGAGCAGTTCTTC. Translation gives CASSFRGGGSNEQFF.

The genes are TRBV10-2 and TRBJ1-5, with D perhaps matching TRBD1 (6 bases). V shed 6 bases and J shed 6 bases, with 12 bases lying between them. Germline V gene lookup returns CDR1 WSHSY and CDR2 SAAADI. The CDR3 is 13 amino acids. CDR3 bases: TGCGCCAGCAGGGGACAAGTAGGTCAGCCCCAGCATTTT. Residues: CASRGQVGQPQHF.

The table lists this clone with a count of one. This chain uses TRBV29-1 with TRBJ1-1; 9 bases agree with TRBD1. CDR3 length: 13 amino acids. V lost 7 bases, J lost 2 bases, and 5 bases stayed unmatched. Germline V gene sequence: CDR1 SQVTM, CDR2 ANQGSEA. The CDR3 reads CSATGQGNTEAFF. The CDR3 DNA sequence: TGCAGCGCTACGGGACAGGGAAACACTGAAGCTTTCTTT.